The 14 T cell receptor beta chains below were found in one sample sequenced in a study of blood T cell repertoires in COVID-19. Some clones are missing from TCRdb's copy, which holds only in-frame ones; the method was immunoSEQ multiplex PCR. The sample has approximately 97,000 clones; over 75% are singletons. The source material was peripheral blood. Every receptor here comes from a human donor in a cohort sampled during active COVID-19.

This clone was recorded only once. The DNA of the CDR3 is TGTGCCAGCAGCTTAAAAGGGACTACCGAAAAACTGTTTTTT. Its protein is CASSLKGTTEKLFF. The chain carries TRBV7-6 and TRBJ1-4; possible D gene TRBD1, 5 bases. From germline, CDR1 is SGHVS and CDR2 FNYEAQ. The CDR3 is made up of 14 amino acids. The V and J ends lost 2 bases and 8 bases respectively, with 12 bases between them.

The gene calls are TRBV5-1 and TRBJ1-1; weak D call: TRBD1 (5 bases). V lost 3 bases to trimming and J lost 1 base, with 16 bases between them. The CDR3 contains 16 residues. The V gene's germline CDR1 is SGHRS and CDR2 YFSETQ. The CDR3 reads CASSWEGRGWNTEAFF. CDR3 bases: TGCGCCAGCAGCTGGGAGGGGCGCGGGTGGAACACTGAAGCTTTCTTT.

The J gene is TRBJ1-2, the V gene TRBV19; TRBD1 is a possible D gene (5 bases). The CDR3 loop spans 14 amino acids. V gave up 4 bases and J gave up 4 bases, with 13 bases separating them. Germline V CDR1 and CDR2: LNHDA, SQIVND (reference sequence). CDR3 nucleotide sequence: TGTGCCAGTAGTACCGGACCGGACATCTATGGCTACACCTTC. Translating gives CASSTGPDIYGYTF.

The rearrangement links TRBV27 to TRBJ2-1; 9 bases are shared with TRBD2. The CDR3 covers 18 residues. The V and J ends lost 8 bases and 4 bases, in that order; junction bases with no gene match: 18. Looked up from germline, CDR1 is MNHEY and CDR2 is SMNVEV (reference sequence). The CDR3 spells CASSLRTSGYAQYNEQFF. The CDR3 DNA reads as TGTGCCAGCTCCCTTAGAACTAGCGGGTACGCTCAGTACAATGAGCAGTTCTTC.

The chain carries TRBV11-3 and TRBJ2-1; D is unclear. This CDR3 comprises 13 residues. Per germline, CDR1 SGHNT and CDR2 YENEEA. Trimming cost V 5 bases and J 5 bases, with 10 bases left between them. The CDR3 protein is CASSPVSNNEQFF. The CDR3 region has the DNA TGTGCCAGCAGCCCGGTCTCAAACAATGAGCAGTTCTTC.

The rearrangement links TRBV7-9 to TRBJ2-3; D is perhaps TRBD2 (6 bases). V lost 5 bases, J lost 3 bases, and 24 bases lay in between. Per the germline V gene, CDR1 is SEHNR and CDR2 is FQNEAQ (reference sequence). The CDR3 length is 18 residues. The CDR3 sequence: CASSPANGGRSLTDTQYF. The CDR3 nucleotides read TGTGCCAGCAGCCCTGCGAACGGGGGACGGAGTTTGACAGATACGCAGTATTTT.

This chain joins TRBV7-9 and TRBJ2-5; 10 bases agree with TRBD1. V was clipped by 5 bases and J by 4 bases; unmatched bases: 1. The germline V gene encodes CDR1 SEHNR and CDR2 FQNEAQ (reference sequence). The CDR3 consists of 13 residues. The CDR3 protein is CASSRQGAETQYF. CDR3 DNA: TGTGCCAGCAGCCGACAGGGGGCAGAGACCCAGTACTTC.

This clone is a singleton in its sample. The genes are TRBV9 and TRBJ2-1, with no clear D. Germline CDR1 SGDLS, CDR2 YYNGEE. The V gene lost 4 bases and the J gene lost 0 bases, with 11 bases spanning the gap. CDR3 size: 15 residues. The CDR3 DNA reads as TGTGCCAGCAGCCCCCTAGTCAGCTCCTACAATGAGCAGTTCTTC. As protein: CASSPLVSSYNEQFF.

The genes are TRBV9 and TRBJ2-1; D is ambiguous. V was pared by 3 bases and J by 2 bases, with 9 bases between. Germline V gene data show CDR1 as SGDLS and CDR2 as YYNGEE. This CDR3 comprises 14 residues. The chain's CDR3 is CASSGSSPYNEQFF. CDR3 DNA: TGTGCCAGCAGCGGGAGTAGCCCCTACAATGAGCAGTTCTTC.

The genes are TRBV4-1 and TRBJ2-5; 8 bases agree with TRBD1. The J segment lost 5 bases and the V segment lost 5 bases, leaving 10 bases of the junction unmatched. Germline CDR1 MGHRA, CDR2 YSYEKL. This CDR3 has 15 residues. The CDR3 DNA reads as TGCGCCAGCAGCGTTTCTCAGGGGGCTTCGGAGACCCAGTACTTC. It translates to CASSVSQGASETQYF.

The chain carries TRBV7-6 and TRBJ1-2, with D perhaps TRBD1 (6 bases). Germline V gene lookup returns CDR1 SGHVS and CDR2 FNYEAQ. The CDR3 extends over 14 amino acids. Trimming removed 2 bases at V and 10 bases at J, with 17 bases between. The DNA of the CDR3 is TGTGCCAGCAGCTTATCTTACGGACAGATGGACTACACCTTC. This encodes CASSLSYGQMDYTF.

This chain links TRBV4-1 with TRBJ1-4, with 8 bases that match TRBD1. Germline trimming cut 6 bases from V and 5 bases from J; bases unmatched to any gene: 2. The CDR3 sequence is 13 residues long. The germline gives CDR1 MGHRA, CDR2 YSYEKL. For the CDR3, the DNA is TGCGCCAGCAGGAGGACAGGGAATGAAAAACTGTTTTTT. Encoded protein: CASRRTGNEKLFF.

The rearrangement uses TRBV6-1 and TRBJ1-1; 8 bases align to TRBD1. CDR1 is MNHNS and CDR2 is SASEGT in the germline V gene. The CDR3 contains 17 residues. V lost 4 bases and J lost 0; bases outside the gene matches: 10. The CDR3 nucleotides read TGTGCCAGCAGTGCCCGGACAGGGAGGCGTTTGAACACTGAAGCTTTCTTT. It yields the protein CASSARTGRRLNTEAFF.

The table lists this clone with a count of one. The chain has TRBV4-3 and TRBJ2-7; 8 nucleotides align to TRBD2. The CDR3 runs 18 residues. CDR1 LGHNA and CDR2 YSLEER come from the germline V gene. Trimming at V came to 1 base and at J to 6 bases, leaving 17 bases not matched to a gene. CDR3 DNA sequence: TGCGCCAGCAGCCAAGCCCCCGGTTGGGGACTAGGTGCTTGCGAGCAGTACTTC. It encodes CASSQAPGWGLGACEQYF.